This TCR beta chain was captured by sequencing in a study of blood T cell repertoires in COVID-19. Clones were sequenced by immunoSEQ multiplex PCR, and TCRdb holds only the in-frame ones, with some missing. This sample has over 70,000 clones, with more than 85% found just once. This CDR3 is built from 11 residues. V lost 0 bases and J lost 9, with 4 bases in between. Germline CDR1 and CDR2: SGHRS and YFSETQ. This clone has only a few counts. The V and J genes are TRBV5-1 and TRBJ2-1; the D is unclear. This receptor was identified in a man aged 50 to 59 with COVID-19, enrolled during active disease. Specimen: peripheral blood. DNA of the CDR3: TGCGCCAGCAGCTTGGCCAGTGAGCAGTTCTTC. Encoded protein: CASSLASEQFF.